Included here is one T cell receptor (beta chain) sequence, with context. Its antigen is unknown. The data belong to a study of cytomegalovirus exposure and HLA in healthy donors. In the study overall: Approximately 81% of 398 genotyped donors fell in the Caucasian-associated ancestry cluster. Study-level results: In most subjects, TCR beta sequences reportedly gave accurate predictions of HLA-A and HLA-B alleles. The study carried out a later analysis of TCR beta sequences. It associated some 17,000 of them with specific HLA alleles at a false discovery rate of 0.05. In vitro confirmation showed a few CMV-associated chains to be CMV antigen specific.

Germline lookup yields CDR1 MDHEN and CDR2 SYDVKM. The length of the CDR3 is 14 residues. The V end was cut by 6 bases, the J end by 12 bases, with 18 bases between. It was with 60 Vbeta and 13 Jbeta primers that the PCR ran. The data were produced by immunoSEQ multiplex PCR, yet TCRdb's version contains in-frame clones alone and is incomplete. The profile shows 150,000 to 170,000 clones, 70% to 80% of them singletons. The TCR originated in a man in his thirties or forties in good health and CMV-seronegative. Specimen: PBMCs. V gene TRBV28 combines with J gene TRBJ1-6; tentative D call: TRBD1 (5 bases). CDR3 loop: CASSSTGIPEPLHF. The CDR3 DNA reads as TGTGCCAGCAGCAGTACAGGCATCCCTGAACCCCTCCACTTT.